The 13 T cell receptor beta chains reported below all come from one sample, sequenced in a study of response to subunit inactivated influenza vaccine listed by TCRdb under 2018. The method behind the library was RT-PCR. Sequencing relied on an Illumina HiSeq 2500. TCRdb handled the public reads itself, with Q25 trimming in fastp and clone calling in MiXCR, and kept productive beta chains. Rows with one shared CDR3 protein collapse into an entry with the most common genes and DNA. For this sample the table gives roughly 710,000 distinct CDR3 sequences, of which around 13% were detected only once. Clones ranked in the top ten supply roughly 7.6% of the sample. Sequenced here: PBMCs from blood, sampled 14 to 15 days before vaccination. The receptor set was obtained from a man between 45 and 60 years old who received an inactivated influenza vaccine. Donor details come from another sample of the same person, matched by shared clones.

The V call is TRBV6-2 or TRBV6-3, the J call TRBJ1-2, with D maybe TRBD1 (6 bases). Germline-derived CDR1 and CDR2 are MNHEY and SVGEGT. V shed 7 bases and J shed 4 bases, with 16 bases lying between them. The CDR3 spans 14 residues. CDR3 in DNA: TGTGCCAGCACCCGGACAGCCCGTACCTATGGCTACACCTTC. Its translation: CASTRTARTYGYTF.

The V gene is TRBV4-2, the J gene TRBJ1-2; no clear D. The CDR3 length is 15 residues. The V gene lost 0 bases and the J gene lost 8 bases, with 16 bases spanning the gap. Germline CDR1 LGHNA, CDR2 YNFKEQ. This CDR3 reads CASSQESRSLGGYTF. CDR3 sequence (DNA): TGTGCCAGCAGCCAAGAGAGCAGGTCGCTGGGAGGCTACACCTTC.

This clonotype was recorded a few times. V usage is TRBV5-1 and J usage is TRBJ2-4, with D perhaps TRBD2 (5 bases). The germline V gene encodes CDR1 SGHRS and CDR2 YFSETQ. The CDR3 totals 15 residues. V dropped 1 base and J dropped 0 bases, with 8 bases sitting between them. CDR3 sequence (DNA): TGCGCCAGCAGCTTGTCCGCGGGAGCCAAAAACATTCAGTACTTC. The encoded protein is CASSLSAGAKNIQYF.

This chain joins TRBV28 and TRBJ2-7; 8 bases match TRBD1. Germline assignment: CDR1 MDHEN and CDR2 SYDVKM. CDR3 size: 14 residues. The junction had 4 bases not matched to a gene; V was cut back by 5 bases and J by 1 base. CDR3 coding DNA: TGTGCCAGCAGTAGGACAGGGATTTCCTACGAGCAGTACTTC. This translates into CASSRTGISYEQYF.

This chain uses TRBV20-1 with TRBJ2-3, with a tentative D call TRBD1 (5 bases). There are 15 residues in the CDR3. Germline V gene sequence: CDR1 DFQATT, CDR2 SNEGSKA (reference sequence). Trimming cost V 0 bases and J 1 base, with 11 bases left between them. CDR3 amino acids: CSARDLRQRTDTQYF. The DNA for the CDR3 is TGCAGTGCTAGAGATCTGAGACAGCGCACAGATACGCAGTATTTT.

This clonotype has ten or more counts. The rearrangement links TRBV11-1 to TRBJ2-3; 11 bases fit TRBD2. The V and J ends lost 5 bases and 0 bases, in that order; junction bases with no gene match: 4. In germline, CDR1 is SGHAT, CDR2 FQDESV (reference sequence). The CDR3 spans 16 residues. The CDR3 spells CASSIRTSGSTDTQYF. CDR3 nucleotide sequence: TGTGCCAGCAGCATTAGGACTAGCGGGAGCACAGATACGCAGTATTTT.

The sample holds many counts of this clonotype. The CDR3 DNA is TGTGCCAGCGGTTTCACAGATACGCAGTATTTT. Protein sequence: CASGFTDTQYF. This chain connects TRBV7-2 to TRBJ2-3; no definite D call. Deletions cut 8 bases from V and 2 bases from J, with 5 bases between. Looked up from germline, CDR1 is SGHTA and CDR2 is FQGNSA. CDR3 size: 11 residues.

This clonotype was observed a handful of times. The V call is TRBV7-2, the J call TRBJ1-6; the match to TRBD1 covers 8 bases. CDR3 length: 15 amino acids. The germline V gene has CDR1 SGHTA and CDR2 FQGNSA. V lost 5 bases, J lost 6 bases, and 6 bases stayed unmatched. The CDR3 loop is CASSPHRGANSPLHF. The CDR3 coding sequence is TGTGCCAGCAGCCCCCACAGGGGGGCTAATTCACCCCTCCACTTT.

In its sample, this clonotype was seen a few times. The chain has TRBV10-3 and TRBJ2-5; TRBD2 is a possible D gene (5 bases). In germline, CDR1 is ENHRY, CDR2 SYGVKD. Trimming took 2 bases from V and 2 from J, leaving 12 bases between them. The CDR3 consists of 15 residues. The chain's CDR3 is CAISEGESSQETQYF. The CDR3 DNA is TGTGCCATCAGTGAGGGGGAGTCCTCACAAGAGACCCAGTACTTC.

This sequence joins TRBV7-3 and TRBJ2-3, with 8 nucleotides matching TRBD2. The CDR3 sequence is 14 residues long. Looked up from germline, CDR1 is SGHTA and CDR2 is FQGTGA. The V segment lost 5 bases and the J segment 2 bases; nucleotides outside the gene matches: 3. CDR3 protein: CASSASGFTDTQYF. In DNA form, the CDR3 reads TGTGCCAGCAGCGCTAGCGGGTTCACAGATACGCAGTATTTT. The variable domain in full, with the rest retrieved from reference TRBV7-3 and TRBJ2-3, is GAGVSQTPSNKVTEKGKYVELRCDPISGHTALYWYRQSLGQGPEFLIYFQGTGAADDSGLPNDRFFAVRPEGSVSTLKIQRTERGDSAVYLCASSASGFTDTQYFGPGTRLTVL.

The rearrangement joins TRBV12-3 or TRBV12-4 to TRBJ1-4; TRBD1 aligns across 10 bases. The CDR3 has 15 amino acids. The trim removed 5 bases at V and 5 bases at J, leaving 5 bases unmatched. The CDR3, as DNA: TGTGCCAGCAGTAACCGGGACAGGGGAAATGAAAAACTGTTTTTT. The encoded protein is CASSNRDRGNEKLFF.

CDR3 sequence reads: CSAREIGTATNSNQPQHF. The CDR3 DNA is TGCAGTGCTAGAGAAATTGGGACAGCCACAAATAGCAATCAGCCCCAGCATTTT. The chain recombines TRBV20-1 with TRBJ1-5, with 7 bases that match TRBD1. Germline assignment: CDR1 DFQATT and CDR2 SNEGSKA (reference sequence). With 0 bases clipped from V and 0 bases from J, the junction kept 11 bases outside the gene matches. CDR3 size: 18 residues.

The chain joins TRBV4-3 to TRBJ2-7; perhaps TRBD1 as D (6 bases). The germline gives CDR1 LGHNA, CDR2 YSLEER. The CDR3 is 14 residues long. The ends were cut back, 4 bases at V and 2 bases at J, with 12 bases in the middle. The CDR3 DNA reads as TGCGCCAGCAGCCGCACCGGGACACCCTACGAGCAGTACTTC. Amino acid sequence: CASSRTGTPYEQYF.